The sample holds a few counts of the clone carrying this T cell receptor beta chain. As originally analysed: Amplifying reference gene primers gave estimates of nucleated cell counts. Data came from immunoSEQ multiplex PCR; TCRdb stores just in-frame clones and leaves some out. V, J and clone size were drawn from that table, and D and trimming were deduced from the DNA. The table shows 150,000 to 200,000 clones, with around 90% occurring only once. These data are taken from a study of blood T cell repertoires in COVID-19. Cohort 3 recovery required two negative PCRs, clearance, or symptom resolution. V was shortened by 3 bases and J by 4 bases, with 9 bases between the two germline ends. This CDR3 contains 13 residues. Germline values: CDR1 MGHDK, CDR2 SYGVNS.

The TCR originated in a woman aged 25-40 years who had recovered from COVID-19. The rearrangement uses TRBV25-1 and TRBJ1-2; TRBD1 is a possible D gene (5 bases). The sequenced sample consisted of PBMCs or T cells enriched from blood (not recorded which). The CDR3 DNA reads TGTGCCAGCAGTGATACGGACATCTATGGCTACACCTTC. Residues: CASSDTDIYGYTF.